The rows below give T cell receptor beta chains drawn from one sample of a study of breast tumors, draining lymph nodes, adjacent tissues. MiXCR, run by TCRdb on the multiplex PCR reads, gives a single entry per CDR3 protein. This sample has around 290,000 distinct CDR3 sequences, with 30% found just once. Sample: axillary lymph node tissue. Receptors originate from a female donor with breast cancer. Some clones in this sample may be carry-over from other donors' samples. Each CDR3 is given with its conserved first and last residue. A D gene is named only where the DNA matches it firmly. Some rows mark clone size as missing; the rest say once, few, many or name a class of expanded clone.

size: many
V: TRBV29-1
J: TRBJ1-2
D: TRBD1
DNA: TGCAGCGCCGAAGACAGGGAGAGCTATGGCTACACCTTC
CDR3: CSAEDRESYGYTF

size: .
V: TRBV20-1
J: TRBJ2-3
D: .
DNA: TGCAGTGCTTGGGACAAAGGGAATGAGCAGTATTTT
CDR3: CSAWDKGNEQYF

size: many
V: TRBV20-1
J: TRBJ2-1
D: .
DNA: TGCAGTGCTAGAGATCTTCAGCGGAACTACAATGAGCAGTTCTTC
CDR3: CSARDLQRNYNEQFF

size: few
V: TRBV6-4
J: TRBJ2-7
D: TRBD2
DNA: TGTGCCAGCAGTCAGTCGCCTAGCGGGAGTTACGAGCAGTACTTC
CDR3: CASSQSPSGSYEQYF

size: .
V: TRBV10-3
J: TRBJ2-5
D: TRBD2
DNA: TGTGCCAGAGGGACTAGGGTTGACCAAGAGACCCAGTACTTC
CDR3: CARGTRVDQETQYF

size: many
V: TRBV4-2
J: TRBJ2-2
D: .
DNA: TGTGCCAGCAGCCGCCGGCCGGGACCACAATCCGGGGAGCTGTTTTTT
CDR3: CASSRRPGPQSGELFF

size: .
V: TRBV10-3
J: TRBJ2-2
D: TRBD2
DNA: TGTGCCATCAGTGTTGGACTAGCGGGAGAGACCGGGGAGCTGTTTTTT
CDR3: CAISVGLAGETGELFF

size: .
V: TRBV3-1
J: TRBJ1-3
D: .
DNA: TGTGCCAGCAGCCAAGATGTATCTGGAAACACCATATATTTT
CDR3: CASSQDVSGNTIYF

size: .
V: TRBV3-1
J: TRBJ2-5
D: TRBD1
DNA: TGTGCCAGCAGCCATTGGACAGGGCCAAGAAAAGAGACCCAGTACTTC
CDR3: CASSHWTGPRKETQYF

size: few
V: TRBV6-5
J: TRBJ2-1
D: .
DNA: TGTGCCAGCAGTCACTTAGGGACTTACTCCTACAATGAGCAGTTCTTC
CDR3: CASSHLGTYSYNEQFF

size: many
V: TRBV20-1
J: TRBJ2-1
D: TRBD2
DNA: TGCAGTGCTAGAGGGGGGGACTATTCCCTCAATGAGCAGTTCTTC
CDR3: CSARGGDYSLNEQFF

size: .
V: TRBV6-5
J: TRBJ2-3
D: TRBD2
DNA: TGTGCCAGCCAGCGGGGTAGCGGAGTTGGGGCTACGCAGTATTTT
CDR3: CASQRGSGVGATQYF

size: .
V: TRBV20-1
J: TRBJ1-6
D: .
DNA: TGCAGTGCTGGAGATTCGACGGCAAGACATAATTCACCCCTCCACTTT
CDR3: CSAGDSTARHNSPLHF